This T cell receptor beta chain was captured in a study of CD8 T cells in ankylosing spondylitis. General observations from the study: Certain motif variants had earlier appeared in reactive arthritis synovial fluid and blood. Characteristic of ankylosing spondylitis blood, it appeared, was a TCR beta motif comprising several highly homologous variants.

The CDR3 covers 15 residues. Germline CDR1 is MDHEN and CDR2 is SYDVKM. V was clipped by 2 bases and J by 2 bases, with 10 bases between them. The table lists this clonotype with many counts. What it binds is not known. TCRdb processed the 5' RACE reads anew with MiXCR; each CDR3 protein has one entry. The data hold some 220,000 distinct CDR3 sequences, with approximately 7.3% observed a single time. This sequence was found in a male donor with ankylosing spondylitis. Sequencing used blood, either unsorted or a sorted T cell fraction (not recorded which). The chain uses TRBV28 and TRBJ2-1; tentatively, D is TRBD1 or TRBD2 (5 bases each). CDR3 amino acids: CASSLGTQAYNEQFF. CDR3 DNA: TGTGCCAGCAGTTTAGGGACCCAAGCCTACAATGAGCAGTTCTTC.